This TCR beta chain was identified during a study of cytomegalovirus exposure and HLA in healthy donors. CDR1 and CDR2 (germline): MDHEN, SYDVKM. The V end was cut by 6 bases, the J end by 0 bases, with 15 bases between. The CDR3 has 16 amino acids. Some clones are missing from TCRdb's copy, which holds only in-frame ones; the method was immunoSEQ multiplex PCR. The sample includes about 60,000 clones, roughly 96% seen only once; the top ten take approximately 0.94%. Sequenced: PBMCs. The rearrangement joins TRBV28 to TRBJ1-5; possible D gene TRBD1, 5 bases. The source of this sequence is a man between 18 and 29 years old in good health and CMV-seronegative. CDR3 DNA sequence: TGTGCCAGCAGCCCCTGGGAAGGGGATAGCAATCAGCCCCAGCATTTT. Translation gives CASSPWEGDSNQPQHF. The variable domain in full, with the rest retrieved from reference TRBV28 and TRBJ1-5, is DVKVTQSSRYLVKRTGEKVFLECVQDMDHENMFWYRQDPGLGLRLIYFSYDVKMKEKGDIPEGYSVSREKKERFSLILESASTNQTSMYLCASSPWEGDSNQPQHFGDGTRLSIL.